This entry lists 10 T cell receptor beta chains sequenced from one sample in a study of blood T cell repertoires in COVID-19. Assay used: immunoSEQ multiplex PCR; TCRdb lists only in-frame clones, some missing. Here the sample spans some 330,000 clones, 80% to 85% being singletons. The specimen was PBMCs or T cells enriched from blood (not recorded which). These receptors came from a woman aged 45 to 65 who had recovered from COVID-19.

Only a few counts were recorded for this clone. V is TRBV19 and J is TRBJ1-4; 8 positions match TRBD1. Trimming cost V 5 bases and J 7 bases; bases outside gene matches: 9. Per the germline V gene, CDR1 is LNHDA and CDR2 is SQIVND (reference sequence). The CDR3 loop spans 15 amino acids. The chain's CDR3 is CASSPRGQGIEKLFF. CDR3 nucleotide sequence: TGTGCCAGTAGTCCTAGAGGACAGGGTATTGAAAAACTGTTTTTT.

The chain joins TRBV7-6 to TRBJ2-1; D not certain. V shed 6 bases and J shed 4 bases, with 4 bases lying between them. Per the germline V gene, CDR1 is SGHVS and CDR2 is FNYEAQ. This CDR3 has 11 amino acids. The chain's CDR3 is CASSHYNEQFF. Here the CDR3 DNA reads TGTGCCAGCAGTCATTACAATGAGCAGTTCTTC.

V usage is TRBV5-5 and J usage is TRBJ1-1; a possible D gene is TRBD1 (6 bases). V was shortened by 4 bases and J by 4 bases, with 23 bases between the two germline ends. Germline values: CDR1 SGHKS, CDR2 YYEKEE (reference sequence). This CDR3 has 17 residues. The CDR3 reads CASSRHNVGAGGTEAFF. The CDR3 DNA sequence: TGTGCCAGCAGCCGCCACAACGTGGGGGCAGGTGGCACTGAAGCTTTCTTT.

The rearrangement uses TRBV4-2 and TRBJ1-5; 12 bases are shared with TRBD1. Germline V gene sequence: CDR1 LGHNA, CDR2 YNFKEQ. This CDR3 is built from 17 residues. The trim removed 1 base at V and 7 bases at J, leaving 8 bases unmatched. The CDR3, as DNA: TGTGCCAGCAGCCAAGGTTCGGGGACAGGGGGCGGCCAGCCCCAGCATTTT. This gives the protein CASSQGSGTGGGQPQHF.

V is TRBV5-4 and J is TRBJ1-6; D call uncertain. The germline V gene has CDR1 SGHNT and CDR2 YYREEE (reference sequence). CDR3 length equals 15 residues. Trimming shortened V by 4 bases and J by 8 bases, and 16 bases separated the two germline ends. CDR3 loop: CASSPNGVVDSPLHF. CDR3 DNA: TGTGCCAGCAGCCCAAACGGAGTAGTAGATTCACCCCTCCACTTT. Drawing the rest from reference TRBV5-4 and TRBJ1-6, the complete variable domain is ETGVTQSPTHLIKTRGQQVTLRCSSQSGHNTVSWYQQALGQGPQFIFQYYREEENGRGNFPPRFSGLQFPNYSSELNVNALELDDSALYLCASSPNGVVDSPLHFGNGTRLTVT.

As for this clone: The junction differs from germline at one of its ends, possibly a read error. The gene calls are TRBV19 and TRBJ1-1; 7 bases align to TRBD1. This CDR3 has 15 residues. Germline V gene data show CDR1 as LNHDA and CDR2 as SQIVND (reference sequence). CDR3 nucleotides: TGTGCCAGTAGTCTAGACAGGGATTTCAACACTGAAGCTTTCTTT. This translates into CASSLDRDFNTEAFF.

Only a few counts were recorded for this clone. The CDR3 loop is CASSLVAGGITDTQYF. The CDR3 DNA sequence: TGTGCCAGCAGCTTAGTGGCGGGAGGGATCACAGATACGCAGTATTTT. The rearrangement joins TRBV7-8 to TRBJ2-3; 9 bases match TRBD2. Per germline, CDR1 SGHVS and CDR2 FQNEAQ. The CDR3 covers 16 residues. The trim removed 1 base at V and 2 bases at J, leaving 4 bases unmatched.

The count of this clone is one. V gene TRBV14 combines with J gene TRBJ2-7; D is perhaps TRBD1 (6 bases). Per the germline V gene, CDR1 is SGHDN and CDR2 is FVKESK. The CDR3 runs to 14 residues. Trimming shortened V by 6 bases and J by 3 bases, and 15 bases separated the two germline ends. DNA of the CDR3: TGTGCCAGCAGTTTGGAGGCAGGGGACTACGAGCAGTACTTC. Its protein is CASSLEAGDYEQYF.

This chain uses TRBV6-2 or TRBV6-3 with TRBJ1-2; D not resolved. CDR3 length equals 17 residues. Trimming stripped 6 bases from V and 0 bases from J, with 20 bases between. Germline V gene lookup returns CDR1 MNHEY and CDR2 SVGEGT. The CDR3 DNA follows: TGTGCCAGCAGCCTTATAAAAATCGGGAGGGCTAACTATGGCTACACCTTC. It codes for CASSLIKIGRANYGYTF.

The chain is built from TRBV30 and TRBJ1-3; D gene unclear. In germline, CDR1 is GTSNPN, CDR2 SVGIG (reference sequence). Trimming removed 7 bases from V and 3 bases from J, with 13 bases in between. This CDR3 region has 13 residues. The CDR3 DNA sequence: TGTGCCTCCGATGACGCGGTTGGAAACACCATATATTTT. Translating it yields CASDDAVGNTIYF.